The clone carrying this TCR beta chain was picked up a small number of times. Its antigen is unidentified. Clones were read by immunoSEQ multiplex PCR, and TCRdb kept only the in-frame ones, dropping some. Among roughly 2.5 million clones, approximately 92% were seen once, and the ten largest hold roughly 0.15%. With 5 bases removed from V and 6 bases from J, the gap between germline ends came to 14 bases. The CDR3 totals 13 residues. Per the germline V gene, CDR1 is SGDLS and CDR2 is YYNGEE. This sample was included in a study of shared clonotypes between healthy human individuals. Study findings and constraints: The naive CD4 repertoires of four donors were compared, and roughly 5.1% of clonotypes were shared.

Each donor was a Caucasian adult residing in Nashville, Tennessee. The V gene is TRBV9, the J gene TRBJ1-1, with D uncertain. The receptor was isolated from a man between 18 and 29 years old in good health. Sequencing input: naive CD4+ T cells sorted from blood. The subset is: CD45RA+ positively selected. The DNA of the CDR3 is TGTGCCAGCAGTGGACGGACCCACGCTGAAGCTTTCTTT. Amino acids: CASSGRTHAEAFF.